Listed below are T cell receptor beta chains from one sample, sequenced in a study of blood T cell repertoires in COVID-19. Using immunoSEQ multiplex PCR, the repertoire was profiled, and TCRdb retains in-frame clones only, with some absent. The repertoire consists of around 260,000 clones, with around 89% occurring once and the leading ten covering over 4%. Sample: peripheral blood. Source of these receptors: a man aged 55 to 69 who had recovered from COVID-19. CDR3s leave out the opening cysteine and the closing phenylalanine or tryptophan. Each record gives: J gene, V gene, CDR3 protein.

j_gene: TRBJ1-2
v_gene: TRBV29-1
CDR3aa: SEGEGYT

j_gene: TRBJ2-1
v_gene: TRBV6-5
CDR3aa: ASSQLAALGNEQF

j_gene: TRBJ1-2
v_gene: TRBV19
CDR3aa: ASSLTDLYGYT

j_gene: TRBJ1-2
v_gene: TRBV29-1
CDR3aa: SVLGQGRIGGYT

j_gene: TRBJ1-1
v_gene: TRBV6-5
CDR3aa: ASSFSSNTEAF

j_gene: TRBJ2-3
v_gene: TRBV5-4
CDR3aa: ASSLDLRGTQY

j_gene: TRBJ1-2
v_gene: TRBV12-3/TRBV12-4
CDR3aa: ASTRGGRGYT

j_gene: TRBJ2-4
v_gene: TRBV19
CDR3aa: ASSTTGTGTNIQY

j_gene: TRBJ2-2
v_gene: TRBV2
CDR3aa: ASRPGGLALSGELF

j_gene: TRBJ2-1
v_gene: TRBV10-1
CDR3aa: ASSDPPGNEQF

j_gene: TRBJ2-5
v_gene: TRBV19
CDR3aa: ASSIGGTAVQETQY

j_gene: TRBJ1-4
v_gene: TRBV6-2/TRBV6-3
CDR3aa: ASSDYDSATNEKLF

j_gene: TRBJ2-7
v_gene: TRBV28
CDR3aa: ASSSRDRES

j_gene: TRBJ2-5
v_gene: TRBV2
CDR3aa: ASSIKETQY

j_gene: TRBJ1-5
v_gene: TRBV5-8
CDR3aa: ASSSLPTTGRGSNQPQH

j_gene: TRBJ2-7
v_gene: TRBV6-5
CDR3aa: ASSYPSEQY

j_gene: TRBJ2-7
v_gene: TRBV5-1
CDR3aa: ASSLSNSLSYEQY

j_gene: TRBJ2-6
v_gene: TRBV30
CDR3aa: AWRDRVSGANVLT

j_gene: TRBJ1-2
v_gene: TRBV19
CDR3aa: ASTEGGRLYGYT

j_gene: TRBJ1-2
v_gene: TRBV6-4
CDR3aa: ASSESGTNYGYT

j_gene: TRBJ1-4
v_gene: TRBV15
CDR3aa: ATSRSRQKATNEKLF

j_gene: TRBJ2-7
v_gene: TRBV5-1
CDR3aa: ASSLGLISRDEQY

j_gene: TRBJ1-3
v_gene: TRBV7-2
CDR3aa: ASSLAIGTGGNTIY

j_gene: TRBJ2-3
v_gene: TRBV7-6
CDR3aa: ASSLSGGGPTDTQY

j_gene: TRBJ1-2
v_gene: TRBV2
CDR3aa: AIPPKGGIHDGYT

j_gene: TRBJ1-1
v_gene: TRBV30
CDR3aa: AWSVLRRNTEAF

j_gene: TRBJ2-7
v_gene: TRBV19
CDR3aa: ASSYAGTGYNEQY

j_gene: TRBJ1-6
v_gene: TRBV10-3
CDR3aa: AISGQGDSPLH

j_gene: TRBJ1-3
v_gene: TRBV9
CDR3aa: ASSVGTGQGRGNTIY

j_gene: TRBJ1-4
v_gene: TRBV7-9
CDR3aa: ASSSSGGAGSNEKLF

j_gene: TRBJ2-1
v_gene: TRBV29-1
CDR3aa: SVDGVPVDEQF

j_gene: TRBJ2-7
v_gene: TRBV9
CDR3aa: ASSPGRRGDEQY

j_gene: TRBJ2-5
v_gene: TRBV7-8
CDR3aa: ASSPGGVETQY

j_gene: TRBJ2-2
v_gene: TRBV18
CDR3aa: ASSQGQEVHGELF

j_gene: TRBJ1-5
v_gene: TRBV5-3
CDR3aa: ARSLSDRAELGGYQPQH

j_gene: TRBJ2-5
v_gene: TRBV11-2
CDR3aa: ASSLGSWGQETQY

j_gene: TRBJ2-3
v_gene: TRBV19
CDR3aa: ASRTGPGDRDTQY

j_gene: TRBJ1-1
v_gene: TRBV5-1
CDR3aa: ASRLRTNTNTEAF

j_gene: TRBJ1-6
v_gene: TRBV30
CDR3aa: AWSLKSTNSPLH

j_gene: TRBJ2-7
v_gene: TRBV27
CDR3aa: ASSSGSYEQY

j_gene: TRBJ1-1
v_gene: TRBV6-2/TRBV6-3
CDR3aa: ASSYKGADTEAF

j_gene: TRBJ2-3
v_gene: TRBV15
CDR3aa: ATSSSKGGADTQY

j_gene: TRBJ1-1
v_gene: TRBV4-2
CDR3aa: ASSRLDRGTEAF

j_gene: TRBJ2-1
v_gene: TRBV4-1
CDR3aa: ASSQVPGGNEQF

j_gene: TRBJ2-7
v_gene: TRBV5-4
CDR3aa: ASNLGGSYEQY

j_gene: TRBJ1-1
v_gene: TRBV19
CDR3aa: ASSIYDRGNTEAF